This T cell receptor beta chain was captured by sequencing in a study of blood T cells in healthy people across ages. A sample-barcoded 5' primer and a J-beta primer mix were used in a second PCR of about 6 to 12 cycles. TCRdb passed the 5' RACE reads through MiXCR, listing each CDR3 protein once. The profile shows about 830,000 distinct CDR3 sequences, 62% of them singletons. The V gene's germline CDR1 is SGHDN and CDR2 FVKESK. Deletions cut 1 base from V and 0 bases from J, with 9 bases between. CDR3 length equals 15 residues. The chain is built from TRBV14 and TRBJ1-2; D gene ambiguous. The sequencing sample was made of blood. The TCR sequence derives from a man between 25 and 39 years old in good health. The DNA for the CDR3 is TGTGCCAGCAGCCAAGTTCAGGCGTCTAACTATGGCTACACCTTC. This codes for CASSQVQASNYGYTF.